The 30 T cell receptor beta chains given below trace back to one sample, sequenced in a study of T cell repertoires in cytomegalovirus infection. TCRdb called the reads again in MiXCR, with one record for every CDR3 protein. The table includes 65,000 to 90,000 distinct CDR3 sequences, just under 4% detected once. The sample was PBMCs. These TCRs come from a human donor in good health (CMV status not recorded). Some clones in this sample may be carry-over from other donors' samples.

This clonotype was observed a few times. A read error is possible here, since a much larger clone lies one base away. CDR3 amino acids: CASSRRGNQPQHF. The CDR3 coding sequence is TGTGCCAGCAGCCGACGGGGCAATCAGCCCCAGCATTTT. The chain links TRBV28 to TRBJ1-5; D remains ambiguous. Looked up from germline, CDR1 is MDHEN and CDR2 is SYDVKM. CDR3 size: 13 residues. V was shortened by 6 bases and J by 2 bases, with 8 bases between the two germline ends.

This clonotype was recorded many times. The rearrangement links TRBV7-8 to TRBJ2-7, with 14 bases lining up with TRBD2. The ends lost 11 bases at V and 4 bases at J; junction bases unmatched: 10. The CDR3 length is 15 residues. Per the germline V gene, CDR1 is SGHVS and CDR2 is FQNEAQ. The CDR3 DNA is TGTGCCTCTCGACTAGCGGGAGGGCCGTCGTACGAGCAGTACTTC. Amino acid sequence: CASRLAGGPSYEQYF.

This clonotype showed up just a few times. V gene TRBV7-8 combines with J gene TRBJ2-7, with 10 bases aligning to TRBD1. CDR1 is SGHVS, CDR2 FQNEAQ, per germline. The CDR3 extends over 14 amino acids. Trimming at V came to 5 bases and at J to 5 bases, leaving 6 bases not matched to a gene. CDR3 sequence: CASSHRDRGNEQYF. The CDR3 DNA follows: TGTGCCAGCAGCCACCGGGACAGGGGAAACGAGCAGTACTTC. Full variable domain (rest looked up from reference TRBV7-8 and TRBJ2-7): GAGVSQSPRYKVAKRGQDVALRCDPISGHVSLFWYQQALGQGPEFLTYFQNEAQLDKSGLPSDRFFAERPEGSVSTLKIQRTQQEDSAVYLCASSHRDRGNEQYFGPGTRLTVT.

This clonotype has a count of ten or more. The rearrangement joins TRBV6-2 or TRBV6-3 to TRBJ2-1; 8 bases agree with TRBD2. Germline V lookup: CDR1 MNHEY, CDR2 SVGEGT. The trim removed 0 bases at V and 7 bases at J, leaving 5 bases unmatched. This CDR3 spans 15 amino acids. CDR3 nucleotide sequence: TGTGCCAGCAGTTACTCGGGACTAGGGGCTAATGAGCAGTTCTTC. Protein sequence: CASSYSGLGANEQFF.

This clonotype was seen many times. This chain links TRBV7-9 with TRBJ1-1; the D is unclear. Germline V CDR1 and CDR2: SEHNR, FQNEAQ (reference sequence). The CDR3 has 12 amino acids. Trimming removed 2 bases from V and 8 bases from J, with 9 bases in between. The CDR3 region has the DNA TGTGCCAGCAGCTTAAACGTTGGGGAAGCTTTCTTT. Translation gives CASSLNVGEAFF.

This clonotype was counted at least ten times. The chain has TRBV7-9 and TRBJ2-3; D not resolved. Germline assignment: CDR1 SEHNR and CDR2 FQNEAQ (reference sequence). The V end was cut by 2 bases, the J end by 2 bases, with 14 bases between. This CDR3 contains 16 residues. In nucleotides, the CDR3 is TGTGCCAGCAGCTTACGGGCCAGGATAAACACAGATACGCAGTATTTT. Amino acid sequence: CASSLRARINTDTQYF.

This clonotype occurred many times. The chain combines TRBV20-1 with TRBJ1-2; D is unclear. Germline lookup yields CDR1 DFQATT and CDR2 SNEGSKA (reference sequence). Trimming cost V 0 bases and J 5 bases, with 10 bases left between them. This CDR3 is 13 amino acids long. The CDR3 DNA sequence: TGCAGTGCTAGAGATCCGTCCTTGTATGGCTACACCTTC. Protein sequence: CSARDPSLYGYTF.

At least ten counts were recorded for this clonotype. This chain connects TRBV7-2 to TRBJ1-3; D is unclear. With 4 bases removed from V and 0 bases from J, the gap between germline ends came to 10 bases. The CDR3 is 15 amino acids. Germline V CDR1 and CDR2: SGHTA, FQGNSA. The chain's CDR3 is CASSSDGSSGNTIYF. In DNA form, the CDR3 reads TGTGCCAGCAGCTCCGACGGCAGCTCTGGAAACACCATATATTTT.

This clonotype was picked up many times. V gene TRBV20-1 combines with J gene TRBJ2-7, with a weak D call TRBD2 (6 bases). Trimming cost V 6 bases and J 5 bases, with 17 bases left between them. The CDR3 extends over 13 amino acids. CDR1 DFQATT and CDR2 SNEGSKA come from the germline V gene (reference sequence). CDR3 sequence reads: CSAPGLPGHEQYF. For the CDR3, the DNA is TGCAGTGCCCCGGGACTCCCCGGCCACGAGCAGTACTTC.

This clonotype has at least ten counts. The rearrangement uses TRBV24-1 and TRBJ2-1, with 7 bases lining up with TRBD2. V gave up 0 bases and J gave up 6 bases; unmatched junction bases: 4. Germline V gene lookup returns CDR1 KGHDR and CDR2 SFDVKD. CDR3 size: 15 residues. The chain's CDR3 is CATSDLRGTINEQFF. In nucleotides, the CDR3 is TGTGCCACCAGTGATTTGCGAGGGACTATCAATGAGCAGTTCTTC.

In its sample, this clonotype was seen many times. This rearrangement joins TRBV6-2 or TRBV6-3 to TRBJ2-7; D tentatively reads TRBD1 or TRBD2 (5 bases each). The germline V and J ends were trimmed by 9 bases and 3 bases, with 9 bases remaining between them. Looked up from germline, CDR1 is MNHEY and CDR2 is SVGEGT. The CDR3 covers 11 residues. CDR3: CARGTFYEQYF. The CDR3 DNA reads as TGTGCCAGGGGGACCTTCTACGAGCAGTACTTC.

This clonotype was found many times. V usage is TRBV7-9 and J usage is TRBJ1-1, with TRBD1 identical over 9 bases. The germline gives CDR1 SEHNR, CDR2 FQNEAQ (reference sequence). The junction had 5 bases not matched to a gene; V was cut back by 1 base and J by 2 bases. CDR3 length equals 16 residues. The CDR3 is CASSLGRTGANTEAFF. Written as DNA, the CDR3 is TGTGCCAGCAGCTTAGGCAGGACAGGGGCAAACACTGAAGCTTTCTTT.

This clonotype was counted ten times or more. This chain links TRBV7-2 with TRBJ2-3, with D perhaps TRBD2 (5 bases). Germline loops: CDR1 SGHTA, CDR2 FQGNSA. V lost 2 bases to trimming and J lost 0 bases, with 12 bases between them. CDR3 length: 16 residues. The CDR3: CASSLFPRGSTDTQYF. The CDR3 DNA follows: TGTGCCAGCAGCTTATTCCCACGGGGTAGCACAGATACGCAGTATTTT.

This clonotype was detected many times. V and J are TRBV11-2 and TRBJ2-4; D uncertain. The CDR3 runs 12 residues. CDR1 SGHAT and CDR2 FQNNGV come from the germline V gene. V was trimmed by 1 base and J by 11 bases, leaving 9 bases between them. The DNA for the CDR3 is TGTGCCAGCAGCTTAGGTTCTGCGGTTCAGTACTTC. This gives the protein CASSLGSAVQYF. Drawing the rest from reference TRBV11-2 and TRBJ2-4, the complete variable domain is EAGVAQSPRYKIIEKRQSVAFWCNPISGHATLYWYQQILGQGPKLLIQFQNNGVVDDSQLPKDRFSAERLKGVDSTLKIQPAKLEDSAVYLCASSLGSAVQYFGAGTRLSVL.

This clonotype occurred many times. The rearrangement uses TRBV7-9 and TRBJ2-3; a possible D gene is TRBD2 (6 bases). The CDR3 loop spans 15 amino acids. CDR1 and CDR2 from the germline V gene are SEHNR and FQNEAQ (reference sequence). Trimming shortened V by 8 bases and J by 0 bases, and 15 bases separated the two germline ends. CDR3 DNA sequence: TGTGCCAGCGGACGCGGGGCCTCTAGCACAGATACGCAGTATTTT. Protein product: CASGRGASSTDTQYF.

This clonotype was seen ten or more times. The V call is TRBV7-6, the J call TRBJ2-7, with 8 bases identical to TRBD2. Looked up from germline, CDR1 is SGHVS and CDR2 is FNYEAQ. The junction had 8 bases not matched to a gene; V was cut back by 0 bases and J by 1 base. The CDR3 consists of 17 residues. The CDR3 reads CASSLAVGASGSYEQYF. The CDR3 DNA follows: TGTGCCAGCAGCTTAGCGGTAGGAGCTAGCGGGTCCTACGAGCAGTACTTC.

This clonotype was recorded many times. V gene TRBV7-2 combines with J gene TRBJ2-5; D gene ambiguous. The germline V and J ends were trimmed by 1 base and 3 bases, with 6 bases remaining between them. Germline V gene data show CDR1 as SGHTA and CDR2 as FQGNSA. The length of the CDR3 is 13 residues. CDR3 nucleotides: TGTGCCAGCAGCTTAGAAAGAAAAGAGACCCAGTACTTC. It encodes CASSLERKETQYF.

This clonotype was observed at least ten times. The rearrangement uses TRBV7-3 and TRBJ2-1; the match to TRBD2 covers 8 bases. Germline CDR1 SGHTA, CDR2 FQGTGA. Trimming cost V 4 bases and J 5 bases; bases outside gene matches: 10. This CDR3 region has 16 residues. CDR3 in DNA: TGTGCCAGCAGCTCCCCCGGGGTAGCGGGGAACAATGAGCAGTTCTTC. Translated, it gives CASSSPGVAGNNEQFF.

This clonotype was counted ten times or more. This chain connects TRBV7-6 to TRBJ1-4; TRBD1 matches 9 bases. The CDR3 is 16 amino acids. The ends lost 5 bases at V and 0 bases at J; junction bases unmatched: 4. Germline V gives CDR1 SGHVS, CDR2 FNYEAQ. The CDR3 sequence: CASSTTGGTTNEKLFF. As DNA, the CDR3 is TGTGCCAGCAGCACGACAGGGGGAACAACTAATGAAAAACTGTTTTTT. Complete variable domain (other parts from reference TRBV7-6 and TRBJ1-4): GAGVSQSPRYKVTKRGQDVALRCDPISGHVSLYWYRQALGQGPEFLTYFNYEAQQDKSGLPNDRFSAERPEGSISTLTIQRTEQRDSAMYRCASSTTGGTTNEKLFFGSGTQLSVL.

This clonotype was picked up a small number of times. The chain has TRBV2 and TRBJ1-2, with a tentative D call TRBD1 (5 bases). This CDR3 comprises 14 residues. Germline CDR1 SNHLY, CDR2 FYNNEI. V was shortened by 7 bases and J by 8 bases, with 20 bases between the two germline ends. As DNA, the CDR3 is TGTGCCAGCACCCTAATCGGGGGTAGTCAGGGCTACACCTTC. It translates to CASTLIGGSQGYTF.

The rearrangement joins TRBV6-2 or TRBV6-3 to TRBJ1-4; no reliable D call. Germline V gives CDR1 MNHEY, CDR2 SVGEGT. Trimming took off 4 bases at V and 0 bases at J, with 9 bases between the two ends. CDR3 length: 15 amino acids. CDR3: CASSSGVSTNEKLFF. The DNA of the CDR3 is TGTGCCAGCAGTTCCGGGGTCTCAACTAATGAAAAACTGTTTTTT.

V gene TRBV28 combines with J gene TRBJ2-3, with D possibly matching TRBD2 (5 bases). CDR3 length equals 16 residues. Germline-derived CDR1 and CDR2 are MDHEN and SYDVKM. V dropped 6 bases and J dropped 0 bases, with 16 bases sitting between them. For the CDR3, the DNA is TGTGCCAGCAGGTGGGGTGGGAGTGCTAGCACAGATACGCAGTATTTT. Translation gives CASRWGGSASTDTQYF.

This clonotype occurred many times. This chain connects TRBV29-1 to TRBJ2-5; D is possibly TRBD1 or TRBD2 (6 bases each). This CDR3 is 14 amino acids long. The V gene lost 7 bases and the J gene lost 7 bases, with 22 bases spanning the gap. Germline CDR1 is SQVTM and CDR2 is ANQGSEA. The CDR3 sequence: CSAVRDKGGGTQYF. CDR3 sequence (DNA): TGCAGCGCCGTCCGGGACAAGGGAGGTGGGACCCAGTACTTC.

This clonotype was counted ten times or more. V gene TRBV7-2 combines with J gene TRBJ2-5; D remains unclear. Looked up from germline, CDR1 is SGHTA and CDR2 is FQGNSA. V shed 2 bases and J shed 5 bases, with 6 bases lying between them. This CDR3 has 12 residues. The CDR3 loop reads CASSLIRETQYF. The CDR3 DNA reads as TGTGCCAGCAGCTTAATACGGGAGACCCAGTACTTC.

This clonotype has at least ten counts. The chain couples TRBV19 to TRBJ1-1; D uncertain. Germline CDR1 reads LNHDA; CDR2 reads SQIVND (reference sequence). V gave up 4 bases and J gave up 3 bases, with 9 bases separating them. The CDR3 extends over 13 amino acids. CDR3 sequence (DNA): TGTGCCAGTAGTAATTTCGTCTACACTGAAGCTTTCTTT. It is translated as CASSNFVYTEAFF. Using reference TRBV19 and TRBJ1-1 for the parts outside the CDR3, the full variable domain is DGGITQSPKYLFRKEGQNVTLSCEQNLNHDAMYWYRQDPGQGLRLIYYSQIVNDFQKGDIAEGYSVSREKKESFPLTVTSAQKNPTAFYLCASSNFVYTEAFFGQGTRLTVV.

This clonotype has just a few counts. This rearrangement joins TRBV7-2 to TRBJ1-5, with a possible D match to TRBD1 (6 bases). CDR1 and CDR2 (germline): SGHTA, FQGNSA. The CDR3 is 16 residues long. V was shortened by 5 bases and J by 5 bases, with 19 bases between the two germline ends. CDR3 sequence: CASSPRGGGTDQPQHF. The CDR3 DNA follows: TGTGCCAGCAGCCCGCGGGGGGGCGGGACGGATCAGCCCCAGCATTTT.

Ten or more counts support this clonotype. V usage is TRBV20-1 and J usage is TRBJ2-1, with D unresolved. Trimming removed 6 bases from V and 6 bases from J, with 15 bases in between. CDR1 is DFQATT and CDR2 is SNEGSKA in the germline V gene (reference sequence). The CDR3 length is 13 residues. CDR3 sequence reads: CSANAGGVNEQFF. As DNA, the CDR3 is TGCAGTGCAAATGCCGGTGGGGTCAATGAGCAGTTCTTC.

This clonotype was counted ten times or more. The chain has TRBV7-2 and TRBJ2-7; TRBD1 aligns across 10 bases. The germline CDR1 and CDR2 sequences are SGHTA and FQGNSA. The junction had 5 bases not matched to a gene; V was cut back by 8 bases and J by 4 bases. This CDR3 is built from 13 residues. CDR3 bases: TGTGCCAGCTCGGACAGGGGGTTGTACGAGCAGTACTTC. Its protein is CASSDRGLYEQYF.

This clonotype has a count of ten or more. The CDR3 DNA sequence: TGTGCCAGCAGCACGGGCCAGAACACTGAAGCTTTCTTT. This encodes CASSTGQNTEAFF. The rearrangement joins TRBV7-2 to TRBJ1-1, with D uncertain. The V gene's germline CDR1 is SGHTA and CDR2 FQGNSA. The V end was cut by 5 bases, the J end by 1 base, with 8 bases between. This CDR3 has 13 amino acids.

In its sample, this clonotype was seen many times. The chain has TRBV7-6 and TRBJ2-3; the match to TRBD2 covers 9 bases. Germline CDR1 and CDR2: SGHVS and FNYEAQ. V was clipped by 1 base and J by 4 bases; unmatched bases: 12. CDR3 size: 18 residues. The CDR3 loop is CASSLGSGTSLRPDTQYF. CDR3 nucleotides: TGTGCCAGCAGCTTAGGCTCCGGGACTAGCTTACGGCCAGATACGCAGTATTTT.